The clone carrying this T cell receptor beta chain was observed a single time. Germline values: CDR1 SNHLY, CDR2 FYNNEI. The CDR3 runs to 15 residues. V gave up 2 bases and J gave up 2 bases, with 12 bases separating them. The immunoSEQ assay was v3. Measured with immunoSEQ multiplex PCR; TCRdb has only the in-frame clones, and not every one. The table lists 15,000 to 20,000 clones, 80% to 90% of them singletons. This record belongs to a study of TIL therapy for anti-PD-1-resistant metastatic lung cancer. Noted time point: pre-treatment sample, taken before nivolumab and TIL therapy. Adults with stage 4 NSCLC were enrolled in a phase I trial.

The chain joins TRBV2 to TRBJ2-5; the D gene is possibly TRBD2 (7 bases). Sequencing was performed on blood, taken at baseline. This receptor was taken from a person aged 30 to 80 with non-small cell lung cancer. This CDR3 is CASSERGGGQETQYF. DNA for the CDR3: TGTGCCAGCAGTGAAAGGGGGGGTGGTCAAGAGACCCAGTACTTC.